The present T cell receptor (beta chain) was sequenced within a study of PD-1 blockade in classical Hodgkin lymphoma (dated by TCRdb to 2018 to 2021). Study-wide context: Nivolumab dosing was 3 mg/kg intravenously every 2 weeks, continuing until either disease progression or unacceptable toxicity. To define a peripheral blood immune signature of response to PD-1 blockade in classical Hodgkin lymphoma, the study combined TCR beta sequencing with CyTOF.

Here V drops 5 bases and J drops 4 bases, and the junction holds 10 bases not matched to any gene. Inclusive of the bounding cysteine and phenylalanine, the CDR3 is 16 residues long. Of all the DNA, just the CDR3 is kept, 48 bases in frame from base 1. Reading the germline V gene gives CDR1 SGHAT and CDR2 FQNNGV. Genomic DNA was isolated using the Qiagen DNeasy kit from unsorted PBMCs as well as from negatively selected CD4+ and CD8+ fractions. TCR beta CDR3 regions were amplified by immunoSEQ multiplex PCR using primers annealing to V and J segments. A synthetic immune receptor repertoire was used to minimize amplification bias, and any residual bias was removed computationally once sequencing was done. Per the authors' processing: Custom Python scripts were used to quantify repertoire diversity as the Shannon entropy index. Unsorted, CD4+ and CD8+ repertoires were examined separately, except in combined analyses, for which CD4+ and CD8+ sequences were merged in silico. Clonal expansion was defined as at least a 2-fold frequency increase after treatment relative to C1D1, with a pseudocount of 0.5 for undetected baseline clones. Singleton clones were defined as clones with 0 or 1 copy at C1D1, and non-singleton clones were defined as clones with 2 or more copies. Clones expanded in unsorted samples were annotated as CD4+, CD8+ or unknown by matching protein sequences in sorted samples from the same patient. Wilcoxon tests on paired samples were used to test changes in diversity from C1D1 to C4D1. The table was pulled from immuneACCESS by TCRdb, which kept in-frame rearrangements only. Such tables lose some clones; where checked, under half of the loss comes from unresolved V genes, and the rest has no known cause. The V and J calls and clone size come from that table; D and trimming were worked out from the DNA. The sample has several thousand clones on record, 70% to 80% of them singletons. The ten largest make up roughly 3.6% of the sample.

The time point label, as the study defines it: cycle 4 day 1 (C4D1), after more than five weeks of nivolumab. Every trial patient had relapsed after autologous stem cell transplantation, and cohorts A, B and C differed in prior brentuximab vedotin exposure. A Miltenyi CD4+ T cell isolation kit was used for magnetic negative selection to purify CD4+ T cells from thawed PBMCs. The trial cohort was composed of under 70 patients with relapsed/refractory classical Hodgkin lymphoma, for whom complete response, partial response or progressive disease was recorded as best overall response. In the multi-cohort phase II CheckMate 205 trial, trial patients received single-agent nivolumab. An independent review committee assessed best overall response by applying the 2007 International Working Group response criteria. Trial PBMCs were obtained immediately prior to nivolumab initiation (C1D1) and on therapy at cycle 2 day 1 and cycle 4 day 1. Peripheral blood was collected in 8 mL Vacutainer Cell Preparation Tubes, from which PBMCs were isolated by centrifugation and then cryopreserved. Purified CD4+ and CD8+ fractions were prepared only for cases with an additional available PBMC sample. Magnetically labelled cells were removed on LS columns in a quadroMACS separator, and the flow-through was retained as the purified fraction.

The full study reports these points: A significant rise by C4D1 was seen in CD4+ but not CD8+ TCR diversity (p=0.0027 vs p=0.16), with the rise being most apparent in complete responders (p=0.02). Trial patients with a complete response had baseline diversity similar to that of newly diagnosed patients, while partial responders and progressors had significantly lower diversity. The study covered only a single clinical trial cohort, and the causes of the repertoire differences, possibly disease activity or prior therapy, were still not defined. Patients starting nivolumab less than 1 year after ASCT had lower diversity and were excluded from later analyses to avoid confounding by immune reconstitution. Baseline TCR diversity was reported to be lower in newly diagnosed patients than in healthy donors and to be lower still in relapsed/refractory patients.

A note on this clone: What antigen it recognizes has not been identified. No clone much larger than this one lies a single base away; base qualities are absent.

The source was CD4+ T cells from blood, collected before the fourth cycle of nivolumab. This receptor chain uses TRBV11-2 and TRBJ2-1; 8 of the junction bases match TRBD2. The origin of this receptor is a human donor with classical Hodgkin lymphoma. The CDR3: CASSPGGTRLYNEQFF. In nucleotide form, the sequence is TGTGCCAGCAGCCCCGGCGGGACTAGACTATACAATGAGCAGTTCTTC.